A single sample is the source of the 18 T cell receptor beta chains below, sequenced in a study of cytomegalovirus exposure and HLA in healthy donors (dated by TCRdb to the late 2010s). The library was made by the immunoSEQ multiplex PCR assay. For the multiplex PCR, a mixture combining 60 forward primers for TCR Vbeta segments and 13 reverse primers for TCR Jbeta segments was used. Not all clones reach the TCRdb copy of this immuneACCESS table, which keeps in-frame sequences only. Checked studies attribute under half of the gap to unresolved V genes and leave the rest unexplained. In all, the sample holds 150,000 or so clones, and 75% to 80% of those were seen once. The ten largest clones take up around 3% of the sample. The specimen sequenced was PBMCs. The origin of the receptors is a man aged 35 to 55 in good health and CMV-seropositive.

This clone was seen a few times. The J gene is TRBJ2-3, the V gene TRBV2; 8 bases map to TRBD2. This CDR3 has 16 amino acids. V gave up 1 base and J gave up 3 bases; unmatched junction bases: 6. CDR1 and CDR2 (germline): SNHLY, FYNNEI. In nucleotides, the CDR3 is TGTGCCAGCAGTGAAGTAAGCGGGAGTGGTACAGATACGCAGTATTTT. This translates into CASSEVSGSGTDTQYF.

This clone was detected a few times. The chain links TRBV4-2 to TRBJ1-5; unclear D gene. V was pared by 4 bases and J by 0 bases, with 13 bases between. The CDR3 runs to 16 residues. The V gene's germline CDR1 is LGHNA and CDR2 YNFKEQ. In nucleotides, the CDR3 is TGTGCCAGCAGCCGCGGGGATCAGAGTAGCAATCAGCCCCAGCATTTT. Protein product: CASSRGDQSSNQPQHF.

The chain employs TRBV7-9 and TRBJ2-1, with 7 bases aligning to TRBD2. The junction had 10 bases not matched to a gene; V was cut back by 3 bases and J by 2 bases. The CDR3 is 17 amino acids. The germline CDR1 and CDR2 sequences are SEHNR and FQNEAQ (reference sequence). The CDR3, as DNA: TGTGCCAGCAGCTTGTTGGGAGGGAGAGGCACCTACAATGAGCAGTTCTTC. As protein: CASSLLGGRGTYNEQFF.

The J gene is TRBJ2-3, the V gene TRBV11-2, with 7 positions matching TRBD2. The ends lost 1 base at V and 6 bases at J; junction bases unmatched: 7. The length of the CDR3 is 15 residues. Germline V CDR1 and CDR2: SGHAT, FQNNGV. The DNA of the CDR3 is TGTGCCAGCAGCTTAGGGTGGGAGGGACCGGATACGCAGTATTTT. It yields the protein CASSLGWEGPDTQYF.

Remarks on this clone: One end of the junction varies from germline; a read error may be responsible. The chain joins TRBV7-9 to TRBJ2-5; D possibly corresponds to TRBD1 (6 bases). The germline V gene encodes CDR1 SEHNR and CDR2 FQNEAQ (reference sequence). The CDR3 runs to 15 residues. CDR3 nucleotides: TGTTCCAGCAGCTTAGACCCCGGGACACAAGAGACCCAGTACTTC. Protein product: CSSSLDPGTQETQYF.

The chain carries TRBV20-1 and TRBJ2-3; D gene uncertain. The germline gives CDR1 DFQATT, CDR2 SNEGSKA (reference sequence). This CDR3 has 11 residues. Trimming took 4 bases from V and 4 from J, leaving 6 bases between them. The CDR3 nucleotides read TGCAGTGCTACCCGTCCAGATACGCAGTATTTT. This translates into CSATRPDTQYF.

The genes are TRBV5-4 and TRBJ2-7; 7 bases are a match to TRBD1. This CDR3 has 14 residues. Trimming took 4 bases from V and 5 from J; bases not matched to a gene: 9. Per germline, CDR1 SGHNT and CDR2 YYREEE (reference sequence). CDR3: CASSRGQPSDEQYF. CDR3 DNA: TGTGCCAGCAGCAGGGGACAGCCTTCGGACGAGCAGTACTTC.

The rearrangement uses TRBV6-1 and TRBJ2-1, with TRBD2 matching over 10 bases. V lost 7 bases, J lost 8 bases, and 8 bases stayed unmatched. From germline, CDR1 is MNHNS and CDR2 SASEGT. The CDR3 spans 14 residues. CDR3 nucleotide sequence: TGTGCCAGCACGAGCGGGAGGGCATCCGATGAGCAGTTCTTC. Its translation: CASTSGRASDEQFF.

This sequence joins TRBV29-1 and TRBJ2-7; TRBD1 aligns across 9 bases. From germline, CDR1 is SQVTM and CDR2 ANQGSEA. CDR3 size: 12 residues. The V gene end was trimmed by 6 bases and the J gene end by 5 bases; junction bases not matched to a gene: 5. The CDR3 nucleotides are TGCAGCGTCCGGACAGGGGCCAACGAGCAGTACTTC. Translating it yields CSVRTGANEQYF.

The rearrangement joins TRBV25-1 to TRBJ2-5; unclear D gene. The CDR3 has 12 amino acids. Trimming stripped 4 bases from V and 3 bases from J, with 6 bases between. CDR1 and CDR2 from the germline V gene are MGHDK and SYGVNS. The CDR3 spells CASSAGKETQYF. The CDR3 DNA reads TGTGCCAGCAGTGCAGGAAAAGAGACCCAGTACTTC.

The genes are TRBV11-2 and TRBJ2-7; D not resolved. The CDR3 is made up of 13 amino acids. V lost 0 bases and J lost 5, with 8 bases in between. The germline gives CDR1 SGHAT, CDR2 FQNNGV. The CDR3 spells CASSLDQVHEQYF. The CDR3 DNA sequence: TGTGCCAGCAGCTTAGATCAGGTCCACGAGCAGTACTTC.

Written as DNA, the CDR3 is TGCGCCAGCAGGCGTGAACAGGGGGCTTACGAGCAGTACTTC. This translates into CASRREQGAYEQYF. V usage is TRBV5-1 and J usage is TRBJ2-7, with 9 bases that match TRBD1. Germline V gene sequence: CDR1 SGHRS, CDR2 YFSETQ. CDR3 length: 14 amino acids. V trimming: 5 bases; J trimming: 4 bases; junction bases outside the gene matches: 7.

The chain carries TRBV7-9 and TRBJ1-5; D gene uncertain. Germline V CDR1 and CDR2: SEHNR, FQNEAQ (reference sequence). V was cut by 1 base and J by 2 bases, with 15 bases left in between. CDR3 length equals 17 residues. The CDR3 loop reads CASSLVLAGRGNQPQHF. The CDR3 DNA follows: TGTGCCAGCAGCTTAGTTCTGGCAGGCAGAGGCAATCAGCCCCAGCATTTT.

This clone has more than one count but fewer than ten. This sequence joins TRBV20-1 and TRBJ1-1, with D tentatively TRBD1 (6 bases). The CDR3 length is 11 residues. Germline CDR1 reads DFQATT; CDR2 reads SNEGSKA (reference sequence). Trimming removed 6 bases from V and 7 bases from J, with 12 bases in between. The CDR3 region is CSAPLQGEAFF. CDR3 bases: TGCAGTGCGCCATTACAGGGTGAAGCTTTCTTT.

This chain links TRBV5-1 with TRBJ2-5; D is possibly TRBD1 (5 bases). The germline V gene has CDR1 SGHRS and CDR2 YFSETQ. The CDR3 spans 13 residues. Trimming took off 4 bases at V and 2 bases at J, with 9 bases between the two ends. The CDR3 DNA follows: TGCGCCAGCAGCCCAAGACAGCAAGAGACCCAGTACTTC. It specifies CASSPRQQETQYF.

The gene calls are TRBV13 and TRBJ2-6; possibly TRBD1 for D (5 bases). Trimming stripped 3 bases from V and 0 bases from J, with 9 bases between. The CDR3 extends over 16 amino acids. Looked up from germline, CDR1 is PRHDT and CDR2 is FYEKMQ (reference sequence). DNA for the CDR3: TGTGCCAGCAGCTTTACTACAGGCTCTGGGGCCAACGTCCTGACTTTC. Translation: CASSFTTGSGANVLTF. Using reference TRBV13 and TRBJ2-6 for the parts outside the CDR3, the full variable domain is AAGVIQSPRHLIKEKRETATLKCYPIPRHDTVYWYQQGPGQDPQFLISFYEKMQSDKGSIPDRFSAQQFSDYHSELNMSSLELGDSALYFCASSFTTGSGANVLTFGAGSRLTVL.

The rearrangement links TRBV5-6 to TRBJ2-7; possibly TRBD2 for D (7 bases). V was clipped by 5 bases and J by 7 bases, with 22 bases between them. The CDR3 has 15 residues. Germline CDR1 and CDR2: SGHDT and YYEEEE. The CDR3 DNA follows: TGTGCCAGCAGGGGGGGGCGTGGCCAGGCGGGAGAGCAGTACTTC. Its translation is CASRGGRGQAGEQYF.

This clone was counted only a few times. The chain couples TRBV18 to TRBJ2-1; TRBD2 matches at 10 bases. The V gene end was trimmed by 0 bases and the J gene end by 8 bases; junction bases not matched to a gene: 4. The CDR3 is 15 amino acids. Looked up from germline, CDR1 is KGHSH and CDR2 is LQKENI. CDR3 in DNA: TGTGCCAGCTCACCACCGGGTACTAGCGGGGATGAGCAGTTCTTC. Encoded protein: CASSPPGTSGDEQFF.